This is a list of T cell receptor beta chains from one sample in a study of breast tumors, draining lymph nodes, adjacent tissues. TCRdb fed the multiplex PCR reads into MiXCR, producing one record per CDR3 protein. The repertoire includes some 100,000 distinct CDR3 sequences, approximately 22% of them detected once, and roughly 1.2% sits in the top ten. The sequencing input was axillary lymph node tissue. Every receptor here comes from a female donor with breast cancer. Some clones in this sample may be carry-over from other donors' samples. CDR3s include the opening cysteine and the closing phenylalanine or tryptophan. D genes are given only for firm matches. The size field is filled for only some rows; it gives once, few, many or a size class.

D	J	size	V	CDR3	DNA
NA	TRBJ1-2	many	TRBV3-1	CASSALRWQSNYGYTF	TGTGCCAGCAGCGCCCTGAGATGGCAATCTAACTATGGCTACACCTTC
NA	TRBJ2-3	NA	TRBV4-2	CASSQEGGGVDTQYF	TGTGCCAGCAGCCAAGAGGGGGGCGGTGTAGATACGCAGTATTTT
NA	TRBJ2-1	many	TRBV3-1	CASSPAYAEQFF	TGTGCCAGCAGCCCAGCTTATGCTGAGCAGTTCTTC
NA	TRBJ1-3	many	TRBV30	CAWSSGFGNTIYF	TGTGCCTGGAGTTCGGGGTTTGGAAACACCATATATTTT
NA	TRBJ2-3	many	TRBV15	CATSRDSVSADTQYF	TGTGCCACCAGCAGAGATTCGGTCTCTGCAGATACGCAGTATTTT
NA	TRBJ2-7	many	TRBV15	CATSTSGAEQYF	TGTGCCACCAGCACGTCGGGGGCCGAGCAGTACTTC
NA	TRBJ2-5	many	TRBV19	CASSMSTLPQETQYF	TGTGCCAGTAGTATGAGCACACTTCCACAAGAGACCCAGTACTTC
NA	TRBJ1-4	many	TRBV7-9	CASSLRETANEKLFF	TGTGCCAGCAGTTTACGTGAGACGGCTAATGAAAAACTGTTTTTT
NA	TRBJ1-5	many	TRBV5-8	CASSFPGSNQPQHF	TGTGCCAGCAGCTTCCCCGGGAGCAATCAGCCCCAGCATTTT
NA	TRBJ2-2	many	TRBV9	CASSVEPWGATGELFF	TGTGCCAGCAGCGTAGAGCCCTGGGGAGCGACCGGGGAGCTGTTTTTT
TRBD2	TRBJ2-7	many	TRBV7-8	CASSLLRAGGPYEQYF	TGTGCCAGCAGCTTACTCCGAGCGGGGGGGCCCTACGAGCAGTACTTC
NA	TRBJ2-5	many	TRBV7-9	CASSLGGEETQYF	TGTGCCAGCAGCTTAGGCGGGGAAGAGACCCAGTACTTC
NA	TRBJ2-7	few	TRBV3-1	CASSRPTDRAYEQYF	TGTGCCAGCAGCCGACCCACGGACAGAGCCTACGAGCAGTACTTC